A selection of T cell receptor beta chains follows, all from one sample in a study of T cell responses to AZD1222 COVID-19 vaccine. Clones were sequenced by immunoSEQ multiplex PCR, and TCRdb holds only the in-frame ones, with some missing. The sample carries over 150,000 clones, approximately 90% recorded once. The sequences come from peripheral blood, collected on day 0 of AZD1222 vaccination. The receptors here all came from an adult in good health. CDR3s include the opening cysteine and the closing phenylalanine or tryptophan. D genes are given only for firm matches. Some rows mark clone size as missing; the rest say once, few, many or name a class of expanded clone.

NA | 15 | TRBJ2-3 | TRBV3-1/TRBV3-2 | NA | CASSRSIERTDTQYF | TGTGCCAGCAGCCGTTCGATTGAGCGCACAGATACGCAGTATTTT
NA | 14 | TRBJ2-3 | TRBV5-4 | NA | CASSLQGATDTQYF | TGTGCCAGCAGTCTACAGGGAGCCACAGATACGCAGTATTTT
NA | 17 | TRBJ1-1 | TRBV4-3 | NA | CASSQANLGGLNTEAFF | TGCGCCAGCAGCCAAGCGAATCTAGGGGGGCTAAACACTGAAGCTTTCTTT
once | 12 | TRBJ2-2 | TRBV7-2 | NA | CANTKDTGELFF | TGTGCGAACACTAAGGACACCGGGGAGCTGTTTTTT
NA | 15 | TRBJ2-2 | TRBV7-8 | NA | CASSLIGRAAGELFF | TGTGCCAGCAGCTTAATCGGCCGCGCGGCCGGGGAGCTGTTTTTT
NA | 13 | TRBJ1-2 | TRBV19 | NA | CASSKTDSYGYTF | TGTGCCAGTAGTAAGACAGACAGCTATGGCTACACCTTC
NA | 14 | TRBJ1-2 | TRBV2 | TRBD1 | CASLPDRGNYGYTF | TGTGCCAGCCTGCCCGACAGGGGGAACTATGGCTACACCTTC
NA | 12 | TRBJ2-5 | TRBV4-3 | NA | CASSQDKETQYF | TGCGCCAGCAGCCAAGATAAAGAGACCCAGTACTTC
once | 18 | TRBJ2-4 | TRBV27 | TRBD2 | CASRLTSGGAVAKNIQYF | TGTGCCAGCAGATTGACTAGCGGGGGGGCCGTTGCCAAAAACATTCAGTACTTC
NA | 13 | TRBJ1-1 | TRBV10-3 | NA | CATRGGGGTEAFF | TGTGCCACTAGGGGGGGAGGAGGAACTGAAGCTTTCTTT
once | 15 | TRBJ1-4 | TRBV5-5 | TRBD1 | CASSARGGFGEKLFF | TGTGCCAGCAGCGCCCGAGGGGGCTTTGGAGAAAAACTGTTTTTT
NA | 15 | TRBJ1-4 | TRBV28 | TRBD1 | CASSAPGQGDQKLFF | TGTGCCAGCAGTGCCCCGGGACAGGGCGATCAAAAACTGTTTTTT
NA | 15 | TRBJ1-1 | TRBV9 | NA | CASSVGEGYNTEAFF | TGTGCCAGCAGCGTGGGGGAGGGGTACAACACTGAAGCTTTCTTT
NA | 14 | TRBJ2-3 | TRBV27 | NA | CASSLMTGVDTQYF | TGTGCCAGCAGTTTAATGACAGGCGTGGATACGCAGTATTTT
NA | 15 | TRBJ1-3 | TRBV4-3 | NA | CASSQVRTSGNTIYF | TGCGCCAGCAGCCAAGTTCGCACCTCTGGAAACACCATATATTTT
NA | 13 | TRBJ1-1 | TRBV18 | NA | CASSSERRTEAFF | TGTGCCAGCTCATCAGAACGCAGGACTGAAGCTTTCTTT
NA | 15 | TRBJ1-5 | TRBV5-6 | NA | CASSLRMTGNQPQHF | TGTGCCAGCAGCCTGAGGATGACGGGGAATCAGCCCCAGCATTTT
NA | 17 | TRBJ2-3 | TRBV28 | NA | CASTWIVWTNGTDTQYF | TGTGCCAGCACCTGGATCGTGTGGACAAATGGGACAGATACGCAGTATTTT
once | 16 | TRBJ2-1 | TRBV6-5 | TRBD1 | CASSFTTGITYNEQFF | TGTGCCAGCAGTTTTACGACAGGGATTACCTACAATGAGCAGTTCTTC
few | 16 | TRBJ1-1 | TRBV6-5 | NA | CASSYGSRTSLTEAFF | TGTGCCAGCAGTTACGGCTCAAGGACTTCCCTTACTGAAGCTTTCTTT
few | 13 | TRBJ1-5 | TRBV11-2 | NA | CASSSGPSQPQHF | TGTGCCAGCAGCTCCGGTCCCTCGCAGCCCCAGCATTTT
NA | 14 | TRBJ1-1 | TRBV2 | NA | CASSPSEGDTEAFF | TGTGCCAGCAGCCCGTCAGAGGGGGACACTGAAGCTTTCTTT
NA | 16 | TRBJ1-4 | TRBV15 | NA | CATSREGGQKNEKLFF | TGTGCCACCAGCAGAGAGGGCGGGCAGAAAAATGAAAAACTGTTTTTT
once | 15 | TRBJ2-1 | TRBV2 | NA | CASSDEGGARNEQFF | TGTGCCAGCAGTGATGAGGGGGGGGCCCGAAATGAGCAGTTCTTC
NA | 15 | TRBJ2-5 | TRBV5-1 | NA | CASIQGGSPGETQYF | TGCGCCAGCATCCAGGGCGGGTCACCTGGGGAGACCCAGTACTTC